The subject of this entry is one T cell receptor beta chain. The sample is drawn from a study of CD8 T cells in Susac syndrome. From blood CD8+ and CD4+ T cells, the TCR beta chain was sequenced. Isolation of CD8+ and CD4+ T cells was performed negatively, whereas enrichment of TEMRA cells was done by FACS. RNA totalling about 0.5 to 1 ug underwent reverse transcription with random hexamers. MiXCR was run by TCRdb on the immunoSEQ multiplex PCR reads, yielding one entry per CDR3 protein. Altogether 400,000 or so distinct CDR3 sequences are present, 85% being singletons, with the ten largest covering more than 0.09%. The CDR3 is 14 residues long. Germline V gene sequence: CDR1 SGHVS, CDR2 FNYEAQ. With 5 bases clipped from V and 4 bases from J, the junction kept 5 bases outside the gene matches.

The TCR was taken from a human donor with multiple sclerosis. The sequenced sample consisted of CD8+ T cells from PBMCs. This sequence joins TRBV7-6 and TRBJ2-7, with TRBD2 matching over 10 bases. The CDR3 is CASSPASGSYEQYF. The CDR3, as DNA: TGTGCCAGCAGCCCAGCTAGCGGGAGTTACGAGCAGTACTTC.